In its sample, the clone carrying this TCR beta chain was seen a few times. Its antigen is not identified. With 0 bases clipped from V and 4 bases from J, the junction kept 13 bases outside the gene matches. Germline lookup yields CDR1 DFQATT and CDR2 SNEGSKA (reference sequence). The CDR3 runs 17 residues. Assembly of TCR beta libraries relied on iRepertoire HTBI primers together with Arm-PCR of CDR3 regions. TCRdb reanalysed the multiplex PCR reads using MiXCR and keeps one entry per CDR3 protein. The sample yields about 660,000 distinct CDR3 sequences, about 30% seen once. The record originates from a study of regulatory T cells in long-lasting Graves disease. Notes on the study in general: Analysis covered peripheral blood alone, not thyroid tissue. Persistent disease exhibited a predilection for TRBV28, TRBJ1-2 and TRBJ2-5.

Specified time point: persistent/refractory GD, antithyroid drugs over 5 years with positive TRAb. PBMC-derived RNA was used for the TCR library. The source material was peripheral blood mononuclear cells (PBMCs), sampled when the disease was refractory, from a patient treated with antithyroid drugs. The genes are TRBV20-1 and TRBJ1-2; 8 bases are a match to TRBD1. The sequence was collected from a female donor with Graves disease. CDR3 sequence: CSARDPTTAGGGYGYTF. Written as DNA, the CDR3 is TGCAGTGCTAGAGATCCAACGACCGCAGGGGGCGGCTATGGCTACACCTTC.